The T cell receptor (beta chain) described here comes from a study of cytomegalovirus exposure and HLA in healthy donors. Use of 60 Vbeta and 13 Jbeta primers characterized the PCR. The assay was immunoSEQ multiplex PCR, and TCRdb's table has in-frame clones only and misses some. The table has around 96,000 clones, around 81% seen once. The germline CDR1 and CDR2 sequences are ENHRY and SYGVKD. The CDR3 has 14 residues. V was shortened by 7 bases and J by 0 bases, with 10 bases between the two germline ends. Study results and limitations: In terms of immune exposure information, only CMV serostatus was available. CMV antigen specificity was confirmed in vitro for a few CMV-associated chains. TCR beta V- and J-gene trimming, according to a later analysis, was linked to a missense DCLRE1C variant.

In the case of this clone: Its antigen is as yet unknown.

The chain recombines TRBV10-3 with TRBJ1-3, with no clear D. The TCR originated in a man younger than 35 in good health and CMV-seronegative. Material: PBMCs. The chain's CDR3 is CAINEGLSGNTIYF. The CDR3 DNA is TGTGCCATCAACGAGGGCCTCTCTGGAAACACCATATATTTT.